This T cell receptor beta chain appears in the sequencing data of a study of blood T cell repertoires in COVID-19. Study background: Samples taken during acute and convalescent COVID-19 were collected in the United States, Italy and Spain.

The CDR3 has 15 residues. V dropped 0 bases and J dropped 8; count of bases not matched to a gene: 8. CDR1 and CDR2 (germline): ENHRY, SYGVKD. Produced via immunoSEQ multiplex PCR; TCRdb's table is partial and in-frame only. Found here are 200,000 to 300,000 clones, more than 70% of them singletons; the top ten hold 0.99%. The chain couples TRBV10-3 to TRBJ2-3, with 7 bases matching TRBD2. This TCR derives from a woman in her thirties or forties who had recovered from COVID-19. What was sequenced was peripheral blood. The CDR3 bases are TGTGCCATCAGTGAGTCGACGGCGGGAGCTGCTACGCAGTATTTT. This codes for CAISESTAGAATQYF.